Shown below are 18 T cell receptor beta chains from a single sample sequenced in a study of OX40 agonist ivuxolimab in advanced cancers. Only in-frame clones appear in the TCRdb table, and some are missing; sequencing was by immunoSEQ multiplex PCR. The sample lists over 55,000 clones; around 84% were seen once. This specimen was CD4+ or CD8+ T cells sorted from blood, taken in a trial of the OX40 agonist ivuxolimab. The receptors were gathered from an adult with an advanced solid tumor such as melanoma, head and neck, liver or kidney cancer.

The V gene is TRBV6-5, the J gene TRBJ1-2; D gene unclear. The CDR3 is 14 amino acids. V was cut by 5 bases and J by 5 bases, with 15 bases left in between. Germline CDR1 and CDR2: MNHEY and SVGAGI. The CDR3 sequence is CASSPDTPTYGYTF. The CDR3 coding sequence is TGTGCCAGCAGTCCCGACACGCCAACGTATGGCTACACCTTC.

This chain joins TRBV11-2 and TRBJ1-3; maybe TRBD1 (6 bases). Germline assignment: CDR1 SGHAT and CDR2 FQNNGV. This CDR3 is built from 18 residues. Between the trimmed V and J ends, which lost 1 base and 4 bases, there was a span of 20 bases. This CDR3 reads CASSLASFRGDIGNTIYF. CDR3 DNA: TGTGCCAGCAGCTTAGCGTCCTTCCGGGGGGACATAGGAAACACCATATATTTT.

The sample holds one count of this clone. The chain has TRBV5-1 and TRBJ2-3, with 9 bases identical to TRBD2. Germline V lookup: CDR1 SGHRS, CDR2 YFSETQ. This CDR3 region has 16 residues. Unmatched junction bases numbered 5, after V lost 0 bases and J lost 3 bases. The CDR3 bases are TGCGCCAGCAGCTTGGGGGGGACTAGCTGGACAGATACGCAGTATTTT. It yields the protein CASSLGGTSWTDTQYF.

V and J are TRBV5-6 and TRBJ1-2; a possible D gene is TRBD1 (5 bases). Germline V gene sequence: CDR1 SGHDT, CDR2 YYEEEE. V gave up 3 bases and J gave up 4 bases, with 13 bases separating them. This CDR3 region has 14 residues. The CDR3 DNA follows: TGTGCCAGCAGCTCGGGGCCAACTATCTATGGCTACACCTTC. It is translated as CASSSGPTIYGYTF.

The sample holds one count of this clone. V and J are TRBV7-3 and TRBJ2-3; D possibly matches TRBD1 or TRBD2 (7 bases each). Germline-derived CDR1 and CDR2 are SGHTA and FQGTGA. This CDR3 comprises 17 residues. Trimming shortened V by 2 bases and J by 2 bases, and 17 bases separated the two germline ends. CDR3 DNA: TGTGCCAGCAGCTTACTCCCGGCAGGGGGGGACACAGATACGCAGTATTTT. Translating it yields CASSLLPAGGDTDTQYF.

The rearrangement uses TRBV6-5 and TRBJ2-3; the D is unclear. V dropped 4 bases and J dropped 6 bases, with 8 bases sitting between them. Looked up from germline, CDR1 is MNHEY and CDR2 is SVGAGI. This CDR3 has 12 amino acids. The DNA of the CDR3 is TGTGCCAGCAGTTCGTCAAGGGATACGCAGTATTTT. Translated, it gives CASSSSRDTQYF.

The V gene is TRBV27, the J gene TRBJ1-4; D unresolved. The length of the CDR3 is 13 residues. Trimming shortened V by 7 bases and J by 8 bases, and 14 bases separated the two germline ends. The V gene's germline CDR1 is MNHEY and CDR2 SMNVEV (reference sequence). The CDR3 sequence is CASKLSGGEKLFF. The CDR3 DNA reads as TGTGCCAGCAAATTATCAGGAGGAGAAAAACTGTTTTTT.

The V and J genes are TRBV27 and TRBJ2-7, with 8 bases matching TRBD1. The CDR3 has 16 amino acids. Germline lookup yields CDR1 MNHEY and CDR2 SMNVEV (reference sequence). After removal of 4 bases from V and 0 bases from J, the junction contained 8 bases not matched to a gene. The CDR3 sequence: CASSSAPGQVSYEQYF. The CDR3, as DNA: TGTGCCAGCAGTTCTGCCCCGGGACAGGTCTCCTACGAGCAGTACTTC.

The V and J genes are TRBV5-1 and TRBJ2-5; the match to TRBD2 covers 15 bases. J gave up 5 bases and V 4 bases, and 6 bases lay outside the gene matches. Germline-derived CDR1 and CDR2 are SGHRS and YFSETQ. This CDR3 spans 16 amino acids. CDR3 nucleotides: TGCGCCAGCAGCCGGACTAGCGGGGGGGCAGGCGAGACCCAGTACTTC. Encoded protein: CASSRTSGGAGETQYF. The full variable domain, its missing parts supplied by reference TRBV5-1 and TRBJ2-5, is KAGVTQTPRYLIKTRGQQVTLSCSPISGHRSVSWYQQTPGQGLQFLFEYFSETQRNKGNFPGRFSGRQFSNSRSEMNVSTLELGDSALYLCASSRTSGGAGETQYFGPGTRLLVL.

This clone was observed a single time. The chain joins TRBV4-1 to TRBJ2-5; 7 nucleotides line up with TRBD1. CDR1 and CDR2 (germline): MGHRA, YSYEKL. Trimming took 4 bases from V and 2 from J; bases not matched to a gene: 4. The CDR3 runs to 14 residues. The CDR3 bases are TGCGCCAGCAGCCTCACCAGGGGGCAAGAGACCCAGTACTTC. Protein: CASSLTRGQETQYF.

CDR3 in amino acids: CSAEGQGSTDTQYF. In DNA form, the CDR3 reads TGCAGCGCCGAAGGACAGGGCAGCACAGATACGCAGTATTTT. The chain recombines TRBV29-1 with TRBJ2-3, with 8 bases identical to TRBD1. The V segment lost 7 bases and the J segment 0 bases; nucleotides outside the gene matches: 6. The CDR3 length is 14 residues. Germline assignment: CDR1 SQVTM and CDR2 ANQGSEA.

The chain recombines TRBV11-2 with TRBJ2-1; TRBD1 matches 9 bases. This CDR3 spans 15 amino acids. J gave up 7 bases and V 3 bases, and 7 bases lay outside the gene matches. Germline loops: CDR1 SGHAT, CDR2 FQNNGV. This chain's CDR3 is CASSFGTGFVNEQFF. The CDR3 nucleotides are TGTGCCAGCAGCTTTGGGACAGGGTTCGTGAATGAGCAGTTCTTC.

V and J are TRBV4-2 and TRBJ2-2; D is undetermined. With 0 bases removed from V and 5 bases from J, the gap between germline ends came to 7 bases. The CDR3 sequence is 14 residues long. Germline V gives CDR1 LGHNA, CDR2 YNFKEQ. CDR3 nucleotide sequence: TGTGCCAGCAGCCAAGATGTGCGGACCGGGGAGCTGTTTTTT. Its protein is CASSQDVRTGELFF.

This clone was observed a handful of times. The V and J genes are TRBV19 and TRBJ1-4; unclear D gene. The CDR3 has 14 residues. Deletions cut 0 bases from V and 8 bases from J, with 10 bases between. Germline CDR1 and CDR2: LNHDA and SQIVND (reference sequence). The DNA of the CDR3 is TGTGCCAGTAGTATAGACAGGCGGTCAGAAAAACTGTTTTTT. It specifies CASSIDRRSEKLFF.

The CDR3 loop is CASSLATGRYNEQFF. The DNA of the CDR3 is TGTGCCAGCAGCTTGGCGACGGGCCGATACAATGAGCAGTTCTTC. The V call is TRBV5-4, the J call TRBJ2-1; D is unresolved. V was clipped by 0 bases and J by 4 bases, with 11 bases between them. In germline, CDR1 is SGHNT, CDR2 YYREEE (reference sequence). This CDR3 spans 15 amino acids.

The chain recombines TRBV27 with TRBJ1-6; D ambiguous. The germline CDR1 and CDR2 sequences are MNHEY and SMNVEV (reference sequence). Trimming shortened V by 6 bases and J by 6 bases, and 9 bases separated the two germline ends. The CDR3 sequence is 13 residues long. CDR3 sequence (DNA): TGTGCCAGCAGCTTTTCTACTAATTCACCCCTCCACTTT. It is translated as CASSFSTNSPLHF.

The chain joins TRBV11-3 to TRBJ2-3; 7 bases are a match to TRBD2. Germline lookup yields CDR1 SGHNT and CDR2 YENEEA. Germline trimming cut 4 bases from V and 5 bases from J; bases unmatched to any gene: 9. This CDR3 comprises 15 residues. CDR3 bases: TGTGCCAGCAGCTCAAATGGACTAGTTGGAGATACGCAGTATTTT. This translates into CASSSNGLVGDTQYF.

The V call is TRBV30, the J call TRBJ1-5, with TRBD1 as a possible D gene (6 bases). Trimming pared 0 bases from V and 5 bases from J, leaving 11 bases between. Per germline, CDR1 GTSNPN and CDR2 SVGIG (reference sequence). The CDR3 consists of 14 residues. Here the CDR3 DNA reads TGTGCCTGGAGTGTAGGGGGAAGTTATCAGCCCCAGCATTTT. As protein: CAWSVGGSYQPQHF.